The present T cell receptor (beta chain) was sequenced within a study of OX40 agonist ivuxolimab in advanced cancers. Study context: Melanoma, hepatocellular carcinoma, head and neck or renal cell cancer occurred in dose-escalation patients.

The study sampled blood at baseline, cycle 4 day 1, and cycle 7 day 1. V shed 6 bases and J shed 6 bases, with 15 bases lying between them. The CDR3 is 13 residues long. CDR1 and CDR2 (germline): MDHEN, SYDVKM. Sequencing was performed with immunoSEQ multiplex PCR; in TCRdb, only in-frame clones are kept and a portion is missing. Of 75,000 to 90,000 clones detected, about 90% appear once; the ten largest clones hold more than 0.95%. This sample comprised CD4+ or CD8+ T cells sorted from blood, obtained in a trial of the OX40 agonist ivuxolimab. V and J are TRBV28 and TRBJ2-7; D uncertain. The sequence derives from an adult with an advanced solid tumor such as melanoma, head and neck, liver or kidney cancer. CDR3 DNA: TGTGCCAGCAGCCTTCAACCCATCGGCGAGCAGTACTTC. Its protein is CASSLQPIGEQYF.